This T cell receptor beta chain was recorded in a study of blood T cell repertoires in COVID-19. Study as a whole: The United States, Italy and Spain provided the acute and convalescent COVID-19 samples.

This CDR3 region has 14 residues. V shed 4 bases and J shed 3 bases, with 10 bases lying between them. CDR1 is SGHTA, CDR2 FQGNSA, per germline. Sequencing used immunoSEQ multiplex PCR; TCRdb keeps in-frame clones, though not all of them. The sample shows 70,000 to 80,000 clones, nearly 80% of them seen only once. The chain couples TRBV7-2 to TRBJ1-5; TRBD1 is a possible D gene (6 bases). The sample was peripheral blood. The origin of this receptor is a human donor in a cohort sampled during active COVID-19. CDR3 in DNA: TGTGCCAGCAGCTCTGACAGGCTCAATCAGCCCCAGCATTTT. Its protein is CASSSDRLNQPQHF.